Listed below are T cell receptor beta chains from one sample, sequenced in a study of PD-1 blockade in classical Hodgkin lymphoma. The repertoire was sequenced with immunoSEQ multiplex PCR; TCRdb's copy has only in-frame clones and lacks some. The sample has over 9,500 clones, 80% to 85% seen once. Sequencing was performed on peripheral blood mononuclear cells (PBMCs), taken before the fourth cycle of nivolumab. The receptor set was obtained from a human donor with classical Hodgkin lymphoma. Each CDR3 is given with its conserved first and last residue. The D gene is left open where the match is weak. The size field is filled for only some rows; it gives once, few, many or a size class.

>14|.|.|TRBV5-1|TRBJ2-2
CASSSSPNTGELFF
TGCGCCAGCAGCTCCTCTCCGAACACCGGGGAGCTGTTTTTT
>16|once|.|TRBV11-2|TRBJ2-4
CASSFLDSLAKNIQYF
TGTGCCAGCAGCTTCTTGGACAGCTTAGCCAAAAACATTCAGTACTTC
>19|.|TRBD1|TRBV6-1|TRBJ1-3
CASSEDLRDRGISGNTIYF
TGTGCCAGCAGTGAAGATCTCCGGGACAGGGGAATTTCTGGAAACACCATATATTTT
>13|.|.|TRBV27|TRBJ1-2
CASSIGRSYGYTF
TGTGCCAGCAGTATCGGACGTTCCTATGGCTACACCTTC
>18|once|TRBD1|TRBV9|TRBJ2-6
CASSATSLTGIGANVLTF
TGTGCCAGCAGCGCAACCTCATTGACAGGGATCGGGGCCAACGTCCTGACTTTC
>15|.|.|TRBV7-2|TRBJ2-7
CASSLVGGPSYEQYF
TGTGCCAGCAGCTTAGTCGGCGGGCCTTCCTACGAGCAGTACTTC
>14|.|.|TRBV9|TRBJ1-1
CASSADGGITEAFF
TGTGCCAGCAGCGCAGACGGAGGGATCACTGAAGCTTTCTTT
>12|.|.|TRBV28|TRBJ1-2
CASSRTVYGYTF
TGTGCCAGCAGCCGTACGGTCTATGGCTACACCTTC
>17|.|.|TRBV7-9|TRBJ2-4
CASSLLIVTQGRDIQYF
TGTGCCAGCAGCTTACTCATCGTGACCCAGGGACGGGACATTCAGTACTTC
>12|.|.|TRBV7-8|TRBJ2-3
CASSLPTGTQYF
TGTGCCAGCAGCTTACCTACCGGAACGCAGTATTTT
>16|.|TRBD2|TRBV7-9|TRBJ2-1
CASSLVSREVRGEQFF
TGTGCCAGCAGCTTAGTTTCGCGGGAGGTTCGTGGTGAGCAGTTCTTC
>13|.|.|TRBV6-5|TRBJ2-1
CASSTASYNEQFF
TGTGCCAGCAGCACCGCCTCCTACAATGAGCAGTTCTTC
>14|.|.|TRBV5-8|TRBJ2-1
CASSLVTDHNEQFF
TGTGCCAGCAGCTTGGTCACGGACCACAATGAGCAGTTCTTC
>12|.|.|TRBV19|TRBJ2-7
CASSQGIGEQYF
TGTGCCAGTAGTCAGGGCATTGGCGAGCAGTACTTC
>16|once|TRBD2|TRBV9|TRBJ2-7
CASSAGIGGGLYEQYF
TGTGCCAGCAGCGCCGGGATCGGGGGAGGGCTCTACGAGCAGTACTTC
>17|.|TRBD1|TRBV28|TRBJ1-2
CASSFHPTGQGTYGYTF
TGTGCCAGCAGTTTTCACCCTACGGGACAGGGGACCTATGGCTACACCTTC
>15|.|.|TRBV6-5|TRBJ2-6
CASSYSFSGANVLTF
TGTGCCAGCAGTTACTCTTTCTCTGGGGCCAACGTCCTGACTTTC
>12|once|TRBD1|TRBV28|TRBJ1-2
CASNRGIRGYTF
TGTGCCAGCAACAGGGGGATTCGTGGCTACACCTTC
>13|.|.|TRBV11-2|TRBJ1-1
CASSSGIYTEAFF
TGTGCCAGCAGCTCTGGGATCTACACTGAAGCTTTCTTT
>15|.|TRBD2|TRBV5-4|TRBJ2-5
CASSPGTSGTGTQYF
TGTGCCAGCAGCCCGGGGACTAGCGGGACTGGGACCCAGTACTTC
>13|.|.|TRBV5-1|TRBJ1-1
CASSSGGGYEAFF
TGCGCCAGCAGCTCGGGTGGGGGATATGAAGCTTTCTTT
>14|.|TRBD2|TRBV5-1|TRBJ2-5
CASSLAGLAETQYF
TGCGCCAGCAGCTTGGCCGGACTAGCAGAGACCCAGTACTTC
>16|.|.|TRBV11-2|TRBJ1-4
CASSKTGKGRNEKLFF
TGTGCCAGCAGCAAAACAGGGAAGGGTCGTAATGAAAAACTGTTTTTT
>13|.|.|TRBV30|TRBJ1-2
CAWSSRAGGSYTF
TGTGCCTGGAGCTCTCGTGCCGGAGGAAGCTACACCTTC
>14|.|.|TRBV29-1|TRBJ1-2
CSVGTVESRRGYTF
TGCAGCGTTGGGACAGTAGAAAGCCGACGGGGCTACACCTTC
>13|.|.|TRBV7-9|TRBJ2-7
CASSLGWGAEQYF
TGTGCCAGCAGCTTAGGCTGGGGGGCGGAGCAGTACTTC
>14|.|.|TRBV7-8|TRBJ2-5
CASQKAGWHETQYF
TGTGCCAGCCAAAAAGCAGGGTGGCACGAGACCCAGTACTTC
>17|.|TRBD2|TRBV14|TRBJ2-1
CASSQDRWAGDGNEQFF
TGTGCCAGCAGCCAAGATCGGTGGGCGGGAGATGGCAATGAGCAGTTCTTC
>15|once|.|TRBV9|TRBJ1-1
CASSVEGHSNTEAFF
TGTGCCAGCAGCGTAGAGGGACACTCGAACACTGAAGCTTTCTTT
>15|.|.|TRBV5-4|TRBJ2-5
CASSLAGRGQETQYF
TGTGCCAGCAGCTTGGCCGGTCGGGGCCAAGAGACCCAGTACTTC
>12|.|TRBD1|TRBV30|TRBJ1-6
CASGTGFAPLHF
TGTGCCTCCGGGACAGGGTTTGCACCCCTCCACTTT
>14|few|TRBD2|TRBV19|TRBJ2-1
CASTLAGGLNEQFF
TGTGCCAGTACTCTAGCGGGAGGGTTAAATGAGCAGTTCTTC
>19|.|TRBD2|TRBV5-6|TRBJ2-3
CASRKKGLAGGPGTDTQYF
TGTGCCAGCAGAAAAAAGGGCCTAGCGGGAGGGCCGGGCACAGATACGCAGTATTTT
>15|.|TRBD2|TRBV7-7|TRBJ2-1
CASSSGLAAYNEQFF
TGTGCCAGCAGCTCGGGACTAGCGGCATACAATGAGCAGTTCTTC
>14|.|.|TRBV4-1|TRBJ2-2
CASSYGENTGELFF
TGCGCCAGCAGCTACGGGGAGAACACCGGGGAGCTGTTTTTT
>16|.|.|TRBV5-1|TRBJ2-3
CASSLVVGGDTDTQYF
TGCGCCAGCAGCTTGGTGGTAGGCGGGGACACAGATACGCAGTATTTT
>12|.|.|TRBV7-8|TRBJ2-1
CASSLDWGEQFF
TGTGCCAGCAGCTTAGATTGGGGAGAGCAGTTCTTC
>16|.|.|TRBV30|TRBJ1-2
CAWSPSGVGVVRGYTF
TGTGCCTGGAGTCCCTCCGGGGTGGGGGTGGTTCGGGGCTACACCTTC
>15|.|.|TRBV7-9|TRBJ2-5
CASSPYRASGETQYF
TGTGCCAGCAGCCCTTACCGGGCTTCGGGAGAGACCCAGTACTTC
>17|.|.|TRBV19|TRBJ1-5
CASRGLGQQYSNQPQHF
TGTGCCAGTAGAGGTCTCGGGCAGCAATATAGCAATCAGCCCCAGCATTTT
>12|once|.|TRBV29-1|TRBJ1-1
CSVARGGTEAFF
TGCAGCGTCGCTAGGGGGGGCACTGAAGCTTTCTTT
>12|.|.|TRBV19|TRBJ2-7
CASSTPGGEQYF
TGTGCCAGTAGTACCCCAGGGGGGGAGCAGTACTTC
>14|.|.|TRBV11-2|TRBJ2-7
CASSTRRDTYEQYF
TGTGCCAGCAGCACCCGACGGGACACCTACGAGCAGTACTTC
>10|.|.|TRBV6-1|TRBJ2-7
CASSEFSQYF
TGTGCCAGCAGTGAGTTCTCGCAGTACTTC
>16|.|TRBD2|TRBV6-4|TRBJ2-1
CASSDSSSGGGNEQFF
TGTGCCAGCAGTGACTCGTCTAGCGGGGGAGGGAATGAGCAGTTCTTC
>13|.|.|TRBV5-4|TRBJ1-1
CASSLTANTEAFF
TGTGCCAGCAGCTTGACAGCGAACACTGAAGCTTTCTTT
>11|.|.|TRBV20-1|TRBJ2-7
CSAGVPYEQYF
TGCAGTGCTGGGGTCCCCTACGAGCAGTACTTC
>15|.|.|TRBV9|TRBJ1-1
CASSVEPWLNTEAFF
TGTGCCAGCAGCGTAGAACCCTGGTTGAACACTGAAGCTTTCTTT
>17|.|TRBD2|TRBV14|TRBJ2-1
CASSRLPGLADYNEQFF
TGTGCCAGCAGCCGATTACCGGGTCTAGCGGATTACAATGAGCAGTTCTTC